This TCR beta chain is from a study of human T cells and chemical hapten exposure. As for the study in general: Predominantly women, the patients had alopecia areata, totalis or universalis.

The V gene lost 5 bases and the J gene lost 0 bases, with 13 bases spanning the gap. Germline CDR1 DFQATT, CDR2 SNEGSKA (reference sequence). This CDR3 has 15 residues. Overall study results and limits: The donor cohort had alopecia, so its immune response may not match that of healthy people. Positive correlation was observed between PT1 expanded TCR counts and patch test score. Sensitizing with DPC caused no change in TCRs above 1 in 1000 frequency.

TCRdb called the RACE reads again in MiXCR, with one record for every CDR3 protein. Counted here are tens of thousands of distinct CDR3 sequences, 9.5% to 10% occurring once; the ten biggest clones make up 11% to 15%. This clonotype showed up just a few times. Its cognate antigen is unknown. Time point of the sample: patch test 2, 6 weeks after DPC sensitization. Treatment noted: therapeutic diphenylcyclopropenone sensitization with weekly scalp DPC. RNA extraction used unfractionated whole blood as the source of total RNA. The sequence was obtained from a woman aged 25-40 years with alopecia areata. Some clones in this sample may be carry-over from other donors' samples. The source was whole blood, collected in connection with sensitization to the hapten diphenylcyclopropenone (DPC). V is TRBV20-1 and J is TRBJ2-2; D remains ambiguous. The CDR3 region is CSAFPQGPNTGELFF. In nucleotides, the CDR3 is TGCAGTGCTTTCCCGCAAGGTCCGAACACCGGGGAGCTGTTTTTT.